What follows are 6 T cell receptor beta chains derived from one specimen sequenced in a study of human T cells and chemical hapten exposure. TCRdb called the RACE reads again in MiXCR, with one record for every CDR3 protein. Of fewer than 150,000 distinct CDR3 sequences listed, approximately 12% were seen once; the top ten hold more than 1.1%. Time point denoted: patch test 2, 6 weeks after DPC sensitization. Treatment specified: therapeutic diphenylcyclopropenone sensitization with weekly scalp DPC. The source material was whole blood, sampled in connection with sensitization to the hapten diphenylcyclopropenone (DPC). Every receptor here comes from a woman aged 45-60 years with alopecia areata. Some clones in this sample may be carry-over from other donors' samples.

The chain has TRBV5-1 and TRBJ2-7, with 10 bases fitting TRBD1. Germline values: CDR1 SGHRS, CDR2 YFSETQ. The CDR3 is 14 amino acids. Trimming took 9 bases from V and 3 from J; bases not matched to a gene: 9. In DNA form, the CDR3 reads TGCGCCACCCGCTGGACAGGGGGGCACTACGAGCAGTACTTC. It specifies CATRWTGGHYEQYF.

This clonotype turned up a few times. The rearrangement uses TRBV11-1 and TRBJ2-5; 7 bases map to TRBD1. V shed 8 bases, J shed 1 base, and the junction held 4 bases outside the gene matches. Germline CDR1 is SGHAT and CDR2 is FQDESV (reference sequence). This CDR3 region has 13 residues. This chain's CDR3 is CASEGAFQETQYF. The CDR3, as DNA: TGTGCCAGCGAGGGGGCTTTCCAAGAGACCCAGTACTTC.

This clonotype came up a few times. The V and J genes are TRBV27 and TRBJ1-5; D call uncertain. The CDR3 is made up of 14 amino acids. From germline, CDR1 is MNHEY and CDR2 SMNVEV (reference sequence). The V end lost 6 bases, the J end lost 2 bases, and 11 bases lay between the germline ends. The CDR3 nucleotides are TGTGCCAGCAGGGAGGTTAGGGGCAATCAGCCCCAGCATTTT. Translation: CASREVRGNQPQHF.

This clonotype has more than one count but fewer than ten. The rearrangement joins TRBV4-2 to TRBJ2-2; D is ambiguous. Per germline, CDR1 LGHNA and CDR2 YNFKEQ. V was shortened by 2 bases and J by 2 bases, with 9 bases between the two germline ends. The CDR3 totals 15 residues. DNA of the CDR3: TGTGCCAGCAGCCAAATTGGCGGAAACACCGGGGAGCTGTTTTTT. Its translation is CASSQIGGNTGELFF.

This clonotype was detected ten times or more. The genes are TRBV20-1 and TRBJ1-3; D is uncertain. Trimming left V 0 bases short and J 4 bases short, with 10 bases between. This CDR3 comprises 14 residues. Looked up from germline, CDR1 is DFQATT and CDR2 is SNEGSKA (reference sequence). CDR3 region: CSARDIGGGNTIYF. The CDR3 DNA reads TGCAGTGCTAGAGATATAGGTGGCGGAAACACCATATATTTT.

The rearrangement links TRBV7-2 to TRBJ2-4, with TRBD2 matching 7 bases. CDR3 length equals 18 residues. Germline V CDR1 and CDR2: SGHTA, FQGNSA. V lost 4 bases to trimming and J lost 2 bases; unmatched junction nucleotides: 14. CDR3 DNA: TGTGCCAGCAGCTCACCCGCAGGAGGGAGGGCCCCCAAAAACATTCAGTACTTC. It is translated as CASSSPAGGRAPKNIQYF.